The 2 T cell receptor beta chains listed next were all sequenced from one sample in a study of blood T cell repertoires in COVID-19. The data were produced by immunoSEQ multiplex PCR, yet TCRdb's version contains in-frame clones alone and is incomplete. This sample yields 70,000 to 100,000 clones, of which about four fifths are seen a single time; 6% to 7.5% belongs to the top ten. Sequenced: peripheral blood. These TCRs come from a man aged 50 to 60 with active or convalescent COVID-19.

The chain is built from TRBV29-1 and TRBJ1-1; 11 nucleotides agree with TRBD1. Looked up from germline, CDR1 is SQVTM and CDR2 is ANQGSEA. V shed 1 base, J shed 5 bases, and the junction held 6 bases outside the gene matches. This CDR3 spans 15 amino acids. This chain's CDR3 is CSVEGADRGHTEAFF. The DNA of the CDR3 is TGCAGCGTTGAAGGAGCGGACAGGGGGCATACTGAAGCTTTCTTT.

CDR3 in DNA: TGTGCCAGCAGTCCCTCGGACAGGGGGCGCAACCATGAGCAGTTCTTC. The encoded protein is CASSPSDRGRNHEQFF. The genes are TRBV28 and TRBJ2-1, with 11 nucleotides matching TRBD1. Germline-derived CDR1 and CDR2 are MDHEN and SYDVKM. The CDR3 totals 16 residues. The V segment lost 5 bases and the J segment 8 bases; nucleotides outside the gene matches: 11. The full variable domain, with the rest looked up from reference TRBV28 and TRBJ2-1, is DVKVTQSSRYLVKRTGEKVFLECVQDMDHENMFWYRQDPGLGLRLIYFSYDVKMKEKGDIPEGYSVSREKKERFSLILESASTNQTSMYLCASSPSDRGRNHEQFFGPGTRLTVL.